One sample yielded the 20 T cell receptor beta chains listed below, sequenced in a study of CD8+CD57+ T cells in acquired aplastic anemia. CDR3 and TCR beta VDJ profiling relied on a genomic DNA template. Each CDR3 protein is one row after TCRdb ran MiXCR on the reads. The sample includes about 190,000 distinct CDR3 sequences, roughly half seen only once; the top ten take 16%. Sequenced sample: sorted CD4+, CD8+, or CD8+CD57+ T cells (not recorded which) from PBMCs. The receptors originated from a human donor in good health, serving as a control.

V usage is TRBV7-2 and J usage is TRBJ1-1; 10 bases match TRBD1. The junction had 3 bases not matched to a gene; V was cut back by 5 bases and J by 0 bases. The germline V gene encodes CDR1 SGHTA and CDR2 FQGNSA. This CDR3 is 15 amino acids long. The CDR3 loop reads CASSDRGPMNTEAFF. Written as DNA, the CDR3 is TGTGCCAGCAGCGACAGGGGGCCCATGAACACTGAAGCTTTCTTT.

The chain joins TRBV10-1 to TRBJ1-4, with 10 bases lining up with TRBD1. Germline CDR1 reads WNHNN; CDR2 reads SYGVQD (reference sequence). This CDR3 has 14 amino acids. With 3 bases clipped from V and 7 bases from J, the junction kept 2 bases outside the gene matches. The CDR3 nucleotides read TGCGCCAGCAGTGATGGGACAGGGGTTGAAAAACTGTTTTTT. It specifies CASSDGTGVEKLFF.

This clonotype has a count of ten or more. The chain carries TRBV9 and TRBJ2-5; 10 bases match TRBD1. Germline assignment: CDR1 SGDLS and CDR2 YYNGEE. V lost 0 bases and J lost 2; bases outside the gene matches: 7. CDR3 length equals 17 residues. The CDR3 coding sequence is TGTGCCAGCAGCGTAGCCGCGACAGGGGGCGGTCAAGAGACCCAGTACTTC. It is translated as CASSVAATGGGQETQYF. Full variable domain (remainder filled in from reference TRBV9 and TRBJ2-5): DSGVTQTPKHLITATGQRVTLRCSPRSGDLSVYWYQQSLDQGLQFLIQYYNGEERAKGNILERFSAQQFPDLHSELNLSSLELGDSALYFCASSVAATGGGQETQYFGPGTRLLVL.

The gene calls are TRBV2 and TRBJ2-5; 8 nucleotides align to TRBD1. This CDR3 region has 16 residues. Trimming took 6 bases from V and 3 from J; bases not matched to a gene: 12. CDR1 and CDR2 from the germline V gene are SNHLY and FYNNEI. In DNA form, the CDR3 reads TGTGCCAGCAGGCCAAGACGACAGGGGATTGAAGAGACCCAGTACTTC. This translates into CASRPRRQGIEETQYF.

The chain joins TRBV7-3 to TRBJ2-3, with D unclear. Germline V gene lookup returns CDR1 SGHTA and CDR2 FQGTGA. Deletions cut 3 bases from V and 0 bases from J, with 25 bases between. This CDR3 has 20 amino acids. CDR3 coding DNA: TGTGCCAGCAGCTTTTCCTCCCCGAGAAGTCTAGGATCGAGCACAGATACGCAGTATTTT. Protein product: CASSFSSPRSLGSSTDTQYF.

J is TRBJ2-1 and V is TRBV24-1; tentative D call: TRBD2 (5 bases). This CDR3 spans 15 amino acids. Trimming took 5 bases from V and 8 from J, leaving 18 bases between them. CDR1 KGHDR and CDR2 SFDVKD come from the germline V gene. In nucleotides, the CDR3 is TGTGCCACCAGTGCAGCAGAAGCGGCCGGGGATGAGCAGTTCTTC. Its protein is CATSAAEAAGDEQFF.

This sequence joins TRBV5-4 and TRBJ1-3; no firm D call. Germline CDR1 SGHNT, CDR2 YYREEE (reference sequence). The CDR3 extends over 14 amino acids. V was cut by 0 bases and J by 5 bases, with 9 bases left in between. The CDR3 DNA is TGTGCCAGCAGCTTGGAGGGCGGTCGAAACACCATATATTTT. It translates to CASSLEGGRNTIYF.

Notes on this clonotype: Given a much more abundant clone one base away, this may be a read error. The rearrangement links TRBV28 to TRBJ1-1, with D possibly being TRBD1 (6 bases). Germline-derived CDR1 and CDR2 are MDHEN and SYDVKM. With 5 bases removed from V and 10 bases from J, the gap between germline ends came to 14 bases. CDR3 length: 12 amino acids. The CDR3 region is CASSGWGAGAFF. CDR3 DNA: TGTGCCAGCAGTGGATGGGGGGCTGGAGCTTTCTTT.

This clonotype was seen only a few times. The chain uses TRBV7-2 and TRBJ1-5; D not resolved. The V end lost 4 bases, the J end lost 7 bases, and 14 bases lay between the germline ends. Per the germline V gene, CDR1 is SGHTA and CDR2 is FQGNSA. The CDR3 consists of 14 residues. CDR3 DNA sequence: TGTGCCAGCAGCTCGTACGGTGAGGGCCAGCCCCAGCATTTT. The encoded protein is CASSSYGEGQPQHF.

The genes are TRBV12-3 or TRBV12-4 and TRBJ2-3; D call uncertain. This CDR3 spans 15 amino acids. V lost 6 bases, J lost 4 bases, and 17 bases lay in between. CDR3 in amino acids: CASRRGPQVADTQYF. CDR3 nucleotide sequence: TGTGCCAGCAGGAGAGGTCCTCAAGTCGCAGATACGCAGTATTTT.

The CDR3 bases are TGTGCCAGCAGTTACGAGACAGGGGTCTCCTACGAGCAGTACTTC. This translates into CASSYETGVSYEQYF. The chain couples TRBV7-6 to TRBJ2-7; the match to TRBD1 covers 8 bases. The CDR3 consists of 15 residues. Per the germline V gene, CDR1 is SGHVS and CDR2 is FNYEAQ. J was trimmed by 0 bases and V by 6 bases; bases with no gene match: 7.

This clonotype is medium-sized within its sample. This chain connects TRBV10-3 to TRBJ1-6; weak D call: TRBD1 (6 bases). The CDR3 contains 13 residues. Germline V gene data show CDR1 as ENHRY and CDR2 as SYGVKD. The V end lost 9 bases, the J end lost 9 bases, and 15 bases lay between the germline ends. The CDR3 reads CAISTGPRSPLHF. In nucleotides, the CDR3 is TGTGCCATTAGTACAGGGCCACGTTCACCCCTCCACTTT.

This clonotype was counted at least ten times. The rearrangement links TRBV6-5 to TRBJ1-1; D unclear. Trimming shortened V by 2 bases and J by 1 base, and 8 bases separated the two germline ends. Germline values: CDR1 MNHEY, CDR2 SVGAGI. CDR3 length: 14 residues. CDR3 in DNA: TGTGCCAGCAGTTACCTCCAAGCGAACACTGAAGCTTTCTTT. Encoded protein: CASSYLQANTEAFF.

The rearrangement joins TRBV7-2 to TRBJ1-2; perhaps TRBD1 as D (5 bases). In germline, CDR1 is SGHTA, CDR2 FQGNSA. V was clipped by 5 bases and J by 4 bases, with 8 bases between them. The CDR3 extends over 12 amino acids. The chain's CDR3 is CASSHGTYGYTF. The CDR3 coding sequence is TGTGCCAGCAGCCATGGGACCTATGGCTACACCTTC.

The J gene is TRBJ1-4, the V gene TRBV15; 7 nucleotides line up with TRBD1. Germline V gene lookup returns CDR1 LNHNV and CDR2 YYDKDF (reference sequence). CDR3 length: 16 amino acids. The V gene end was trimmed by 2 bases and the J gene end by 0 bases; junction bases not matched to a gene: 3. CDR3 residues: CATSRSGQATNEKLFF. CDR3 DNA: TGTGCCACCAGCAGAAGTGGACAGGCAACTAATGAAAAACTGTTTTTT.

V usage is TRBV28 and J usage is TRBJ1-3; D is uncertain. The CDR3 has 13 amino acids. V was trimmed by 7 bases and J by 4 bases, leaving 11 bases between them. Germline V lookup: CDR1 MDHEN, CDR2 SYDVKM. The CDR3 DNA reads TGTGCCAGCACCTCGGACGGAGGAAACACCATATATTTT. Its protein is CASTSDGGNTIYF. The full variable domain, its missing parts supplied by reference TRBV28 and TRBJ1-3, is DVKVTQSSRYLVKRTGEKVFLECVQDMDHENMFWYRQDPGLGLRLIYFSYDVKMKEKGDIPEGYSVSREKKERFSLILESASTNQTSMYLCASTSDGGNTIYFGEGSWLTVV.

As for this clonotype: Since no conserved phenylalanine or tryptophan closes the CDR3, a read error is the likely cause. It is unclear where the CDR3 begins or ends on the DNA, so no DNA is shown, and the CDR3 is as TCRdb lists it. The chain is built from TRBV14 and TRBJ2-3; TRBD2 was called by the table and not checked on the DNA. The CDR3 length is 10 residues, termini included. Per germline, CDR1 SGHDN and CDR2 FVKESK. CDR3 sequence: CASSQDREGL.

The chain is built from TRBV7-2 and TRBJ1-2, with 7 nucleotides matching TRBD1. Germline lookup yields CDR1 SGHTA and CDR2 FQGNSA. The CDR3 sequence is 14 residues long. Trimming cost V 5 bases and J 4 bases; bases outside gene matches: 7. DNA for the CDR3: TGTGCCAGCAGCCGAGGGGGCGCAGCCTATGGCTACACCTTC. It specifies CASSRGGAAYGYTF.

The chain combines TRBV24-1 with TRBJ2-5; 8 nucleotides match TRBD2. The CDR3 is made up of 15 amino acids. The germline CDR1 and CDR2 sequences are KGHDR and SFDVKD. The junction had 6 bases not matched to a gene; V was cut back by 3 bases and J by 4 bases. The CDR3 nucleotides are TGTGCCACCAGTGATCCGGGGGGGGCGGGAGAGACCCAGTACTTC. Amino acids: CATSDPGGAGETQYF.

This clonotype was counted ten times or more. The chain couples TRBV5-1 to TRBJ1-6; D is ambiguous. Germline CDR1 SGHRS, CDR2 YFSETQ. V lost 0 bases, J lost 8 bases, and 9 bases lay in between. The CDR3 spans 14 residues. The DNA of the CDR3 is TGCGCCAGCAGCTTGGGACTGGGAGATTCACCCCTCCACTTT. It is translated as CASSLGLGDSPLHF.